Presented here are 24 T cell receptor beta chains from one specimen sequenced in a study of prognosis after radiotherapy for stage I lung cancer. Two rounds of multiplex PCR amplified TCR beta CDR3 from genomic DNA. Round one of PCR was performed, and it used primers specific to each TRBV and TRBJ gene. TCRdb itself ran the multiplex PCR reads through MiXCR, one entry per CDR3 protein. The table has around 16,000 distinct CDR3 sequences, 15% to 20% seen once. Material: PBMCs, obtained before or after stereotactic body radiation therapy (not recorded which). These receptors originate from a donor at least 50 years old with non-small cell lung cancer.

This clonotype was counted at least ten times. The chain is built from TRBV18 and TRBJ2-1, with 7 bases that match TRBD1. V gave up 6 bases and J gave up 0 bases; unmatched junction bases: 2. Germline assignment: CDR1 KGHSH and CDR2 LQKENI. CDR3 length: 14 residues. CDR3 nucleotides: TGTGCCAGCTCCCGGGACAGCTCCTACAATGAGCAGTTCTTC. Its translation: CASSRDSSYNEQFF.

In its sample, this clonotype was seen many times. J is TRBJ2-3 and V is TRBV12-3 or TRBV12-4, with 12 bases matching TRBD2. The V segment lost 3 bases and the J segment 3 bases; nucleotides outside the gene matches: 7. The CDR3 contains 17 residues. The CDR3 loop is CASSLASGRAGTDTQYF. CDR3 DNA: TGTGCCAGCAGTTTGGCTAGCGGGAGGGCCGGGACAGATACGCAGTATTTT.

At least ten counts were recorded for this clonotype. The chain carries TRBV7-6 and TRBJ1-3; unclear D gene. The V end lost 1 base, the J end lost 2 bases, and 6 bases lay between the germline ends. Germline CDR1 reads SGHVS; CDR2 reads FNYEAQ. This CDR3 spans 14 amino acids. The CDR3 sequence is CASSLEQTGNTIYF. DNA of the CDR3: TGTGCCAGCAGCTTAGAACAGACTGGAAACACCATATATTTT.

This clonotype occurred many times. The V gene is TRBV30, the J gene TRBJ2-5, with D unclear. CDR1 is GTSNPN, CDR2 SVGIG, per germline (reference sequence). This CDR3 is 15 amino acids long. V lost 0 bases and J lost 3, with 14 bases in between. CDR3 bases: TGTGCCTGGAGTGTACCCGGTTCGGGTAAAGAGACCCAGTACTTC. The encoded protein is CAWSVPGSGKETQYF.

Concerning this clonotype itself: This is likely an artifact of a read error, given a far larger clone one base away. The chain's CDR3 is CASSEPGDGETQYF. CDR3 sequence (DNA): TGTGCCAGCAGTGAGCCGGGGGACGGGGAGACCCAGTACTTC. This chain connects TRBV6-1 to TRBJ2-5; tentatively, D is TRBD2 (6 bases). This CDR3 spans 14 amino acids. Germline values: CDR1 MNHNS, CDR2 SASEGT. V gave up 3 bases and J gave up 5 bases, with 13 bases separating them.

This clonotype has ten or more counts. J is TRBJ2-5 and V is TRBV12-3 or TRBV12-4, with D tentatively TRBD1 or TRBD2 (6 bases each). The CDR3 is made up of 15 amino acids. Trimming shortened V by 5 bases and J by 4 bases, and 17 bases separated the two germline ends. The CDR3 loop is CASSLSGGGVETQYF. DNA of the CDR3: TGTGCCAGCAGTCTATCAGGAGGGGGAGTAGAGACCCAGTACTTC.

The rearrangement uses TRBV25-1 and TRBJ2-7, with D possibly being TRBD1 (6 bases). Germline CDR1 and CDR2: MGHDK and SYGVNS. Trimming removed 7 bases at V and 2 bases at J, with 18 bases between. The CDR3 loop spans 15 amino acids. CDR3 residues: CASTLPGHATYEQYF. CDR3 sequence (DNA): TGTGCCAGCACATTACCGGGACACGCCACCTACGAGCAGTACTTC.

As concerns this clonotype: A far larger clone lies a single base away; this is likely a read error. The CDR3 nucleotides read TGTGCCAGCTCAGACAGGGGAGGTGGCTACACCTTC. Encoded protein: CASSDRGGGYTF. The chain employs TRBV6-2 or TRBV6-3 and TRBJ1-2; 8 nucleotides agree with TRBD1. This CDR3 contains 12 residues. With 8 bases clipped from V and 7 bases from J, the junction kept 6 bases outside the gene matches. CDR1 and CDR2 (germline): MNHEY, SVGEGT.

At least ten counts were recorded for this clonotype. This sequence joins TRBV10-3 and TRBJ2-3; D is undetermined. Germline CDR1 reads ENHRY; CDR2 reads SYGVKD. Trimming removed 11 bases at V and 6 bases at J, with 18 bases between. CDR3 size: 13 residues. The CDR3 is CAFKVEPEDTQYF. CDR3 nucleotides: TGTGCCTTCAAGGTTGAGCCAGAGGATACGCAGTATTTT.

This clonotype was seen repeatedly, ten times or more. The CDR3 DNA reads as TGTGCCAGCAGTTACAGGAGCTCCTACAATGAGCAGTTCTTC. This translates into CASSYRSSYNEQFF. V gene TRBV6-5 combines with J gene TRBJ2-1; D not certain. Between the trimmed V and J ends, which lost 2 bases and 0 bases, there was a span of 5 bases. Germline V gene data show CDR1 as MNHEY and CDR2 as SVGAGI. This CDR3 contains 14 residues.

This clonotype was counted ten times or more. The rearrangement uses TRBV6-1 and TRBJ2-1, with 9 bases fitting TRBD1. This CDR3 comprises 14 residues. Germline V CDR1 and CDR2: MNHNS, SASEGT. The trim removed 7 bases at V and 3 bases at J, leaving 4 bases unmatched. The CDR3 nucleotides are TGTGCCAGCACTGCGGGACAGGGCTACAATGAGCAGTTCTTC. Encoded protein: CASTAGQGYNEQFF.

This clonotype was detected once. The rearrangement uses TRBV20-1 and TRBJ1-2; no reliable D call. Germline V CDR1 and CDR2: DFQATT, SNEGSKA (reference sequence). This CDR3 has 13 residues. Trimming pared 2 bases from V and 4 bases from J, leaving 11 bases between. CDR3 in DNA: TGCAGTGCTAGACGCCCCGACGGCTATGGCTACACCTTC. Its protein product is CSARRPDGYGYTF.

In its sample, this clonotype was seen many times. The chain couples TRBV2 to TRBJ2-1; tentatively, D is TRBD2 (5 bases). Trimming shortened V by 6 bases and J by 1 base, and 13 bases separated the two germline ends. This CDR3 region has 15 residues. Per germline, CDR1 SNHLY and CDR2 FYNNEI. The CDR3 DNA is TGTGCCAGCAGGGATTTGACGGGATCCTACAATGAGCAGTTCTTC. This codes for CASRDLTGSYNEQFF.

The sample holds many counts of this clonotype. Written as DNA, the CDR3 is TGTGCCAGCTCACCCTACATAAACAGGGATATGAACACTGAAGCTTTCTTT. It is translated as CASSPYINRDMNTEAFF. The V gene is TRBV18, the J gene TRBJ1-1; D perhaps matches TRBD1 (6 bases). V was trimmed by 3 bases and J by 0 bases, leaving 17 bases between them. The CDR3 is 17 residues long. CDR1 KGHSH and CDR2 LQKENI come from the germline V gene.

This clonotype has only a few counts. For the CDR3, the DNA is TGTGCCACCAGCAGAGCTTGGGTCCAAGAGACCCAGTACTTC. This codes for CATSRAWVQETQYF. This chain connects TRBV15 to TRBJ2-5; D not certain. This CDR3 comprises 14 residues. Germline lookup yields CDR1 LNHNV and CDR2 YYDKDF (reference sequence). V lost 1 base, J lost 1 base, and 7 bases lay in between.

This clonotype occurred many times. This sequence joins TRBV7-9 and TRBJ2-5; 7 bases agree with TRBD1. Germline V gene lookup returns CDR1 SEHNR and CDR2 FQNEAQ (reference sequence). This CDR3 has 16 amino acids. V lost 5 bases to trimming and J lost 2 bases; unmatched junction nucleotides: 11. DNA for the CDR3: TGTGCCAGCAGCGTAGGATTGGTACAGGGGCAAGAGACCCAGTACTTC. This encodes CASSVGLVQGQETQYF.

This clonotype was seen at least ten times. The chain uses TRBV20-1 and TRBJ1-4; tentative D call: TRBD1 (6 bases). The CDR3 spans 14 residues. Deletions cut 6 bases from V and 1 base from J, with 12 bases between. Germline loops: CDR1 DFQATT, CDR2 SNEGSKA (reference sequence). The CDR3 DNA sequence: TGCAGTGCAGCCCCACAGGGAACTAATGAAAAACTGTTTTTT. This gives the protein CSAAPQGTNEKLFF.

Many counts were recorded for this clonotype. The chain employs TRBV7-9 and TRBJ2-1; 8 bases match TRBD1. Per the germline V gene, CDR1 is SEHNR and CDR2 is FQNEAQ (reference sequence). The junction had 11 bases not matched to a gene; V was cut back by 5 bases and J by 14 bases. The CDR3 consists of 13 residues. This CDR3 is CASSRGGTGQEFF. The CDR3 DNA is TGTGCCAGCAGCCGCGGCGGGACAGGACAAGAGTTCTTC.

This clonotype occurred many times. The chain links TRBV24-1 to TRBJ2-3; 9 positions match TRBD1. With V trimmed by 3 bases and J by 4 bases, 4 bases remained unmatched. This CDR3 is 15 amino acids long. Germline V gene data show CDR1 as KGHDR and CDR2 as SFDVKD. The CDR3 DNA follows: TGTGCCACCAGTGATCCGGGACAGGGACCAGATACGCAGTATTTT. Residues: CATSDPGQGPDTQYF.

As regards this clonotype: Without the conserved terminal phenylalanine or tryptophan, this CDR3 likely stems from a read error. The chain is built from TRBV6-2 or TRBV6-3 and TRBJ2-5; D is unresolved. There are 13 residues in the CDR3. Germline values: CDR1 MNHEY, CDR2 SVGEGT. Trimming cost V 5 bases and J 5 bases, with 12 bases left between them. This CDR3 reads CASSENSWETQYY. The CDR3 DNA is TGTGCCAGCAGTGAGAACAGCTGGGAGACCCAGTACTAC.

This clonotype was recorded a few times. This could be a read error, since a much larger clone is one nucleotide away. V gene TRBV6-2 or TRBV6-3 combines with J gene TRBJ1-2; 7 bases agree with TRBD1. This CDR3 has 16 amino acids. CDR1 is MNHEY and CDR2 is SVGEGT in the germline V gene. The CDR3 DNA reads as TGTGCCAGCAGAACCTTGAACAGACAGGGTAACTATGGCCACACCTTC. It yields the protein CASRTLNRQGNYGHTF.

This clonotype showed up many times. The chain employs TRBV4-1 and TRBJ2-2, with D hard to call. This CDR3 is built from 14 residues. The germline gives CDR1 MGHRA, CDR2 YSYEKL. Trimming shortened V by 1 base and J by 7 bases, and 10 bases separated the two germline ends. CDR3 residues: CASSQGVRDGELFF. As DNA, the CDR3 is TGCGCCAGCAGCCAAGGAGTACGAGACGGGGAGCTGTTTTTT.

This clonotype occurred many times. This chain links TRBV28 with TRBJ1-4; D is ambiguous. CDR3 length: 13 amino acids. The V end lost 5 bases, the J end lost 8 bases, and 12 bases lay between the germline ends. CDR1 is MDHEN, CDR2 SYDVKM, per germline. CDR3 loop: CASSREYKEKLFF. The CDR3, as DNA: TGTGCCAGCAGTAGGGAGTACAAGGAAAAACTGTTTTTT.

This clonotype was counted at least ten times. Germline is not matched at one junction end, which may reflect a read error. J is TRBJ2-2 and V is TRBV7-7, with TRBD2 identical over 9 bases. Germline V lookup: CDR1 SSHAT, CDR2 FNYEAQ (reference sequence). The CDR3 is 16 amino acids. The CDR3 DNA sequence: TGTGCTAGCAGCTTAGTTAGCGGGAGTAATACCGGGGAGCTGTTTTTT. Translation: CASSLVSGSNTGELFF.